This passage covers 32 T cell receptor beta chains from one sample sequenced in a study of cytomegalovirus exposure and HLA in healthy donors. Primers included in the PCR were 60 Vbeta and 13 Jbeta primers. Using immunoSEQ multiplex PCR, the repertoire was profiled, and TCRdb retains in-frame clones only, with some absent. The table includes around 300,000 clones, approximately 84% detected once. Sequences were obtained from PBMCs. The receptors were sampled from a woman aged 40-49 years in good health and CMV-seropositive.

The chain joins TRBV11-2 to TRBJ1-2, with D uncertain. Germline V gives CDR1 SGHAT, CDR2 FQNNGV. Trimming shortened V by 0 bases and J by 4 bases, and 3 bases separated the two germline ends. The CDR3 has 12 amino acids. As DNA, the CDR3 is TGTGCCAGCAGCTTAGAGAGCTATGGCTACACCTTC. It translates to CASSLESYGYTF.

The chain joins TRBV6-4 to TRBJ2-4; TRBD1 matches at 9 bases. CDR1 MRHNA and CDR2 SNTAGT come from the germline V gene. The V and J ends lost 9 bases and 0 bases, in that order; junction bases with no gene match: 9. The CDR3 has 16 residues. Written as DNA, the CDR3 is TGTGCCAGACGGACAGGGGCCTGTCTAGCCAAAAACATTCAGTACTTC. Encoded protein: CARRTGACLAKNIQYF.

The chain is built from TRBV11-3 and TRBJ1-1; D is possibly TRBD1 (5 bases). The V end lost 0 bases, the J end lost 7 bases, and 6 bases lay between the germline ends. The CDR3 is 12 amino acids. Germline CDR1 and CDR2: SGHNT and YENEEA. CDR3 amino acids: CASSLEQGEAFF. In nucleotides, the CDR3 is TGTGCCAGCAGCTTAGAGCAGGGTGAAGCTTTCTTT.

V is TRBV18 and J is TRBJ2-2; TRBD2 matches 7 bases. Trimming took 2 bases from V and 7 from J; bases not matched to a gene: 7. The CDR3 runs to 15 residues. Germline CDR1 is KGHSH and CDR2 is LQKENI. CDR3 nucleotide sequence: TGTGCCAGCTCACCAGTTGGCGGGAGCGGCGGGGAGCTGTTTTTT. Translation gives CASSPVGGSGGELFF.

The chain employs TRBV27 and TRBJ2-7; 8 bases match TRBD1. V dropped 5 bases and J dropped 5; count of bases not matched to a gene: 17. The CDR3 is 17 amino acids. Germline V gene sequence: CDR1 MNHEY, CDR2 SMNVEV (reference sequence). CDR3 amino acids: CASSTGTGPSQSNEQYF. CDR3 bases: TGTGCCAGCAGTACCGGGACAGGACCTTCCCAGAGTAACGAGCAGTACTTC.

The CDR3 loop reads CAIGTGDGYTF. In DNA, the CDR3 is TGTGCCATCGGGACAGGGGACGGCTACACCTTC. This sequence joins TRBV10-3 and TRBJ1-2, with TRBD1 matching 10 bases. The length of the CDR3 is 11 residues. V dropped 8 bases and J dropped 8; count of bases not matched to a gene: 2. From germline, CDR1 is ENHRY and CDR2 SYGVKD.

V is TRBV27 and J is TRBJ2-7; 7 nucleotides match TRBD1. Germline trimming cut 2 bases from V and 2 bases from J; bases unmatched to any gene: 6. Germline V lookup: CDR1 MNHEY, CDR2 SMNVEV (reference sequence). The CDR3 has 15 amino acids. CDR3 DNA sequence: TGTGCCAGCAGTTTAGCCCTCGGGACAGCCTACGAGCAGTACTTC. Protein sequence: CASSLALGTAYEQYF.

The chain uses TRBV5-1 and TRBJ2-5, with a tentative D call TRBD2 (5 bases). The CDR3 is made up of 14 amino acids. V lost 4 bases and J 1 base, leaving 11 bases between the germline ends. The germline CDR1 and CDR2 sequences are SGHRS and YFSETQ. Here the CDR3 DNA reads TGCGCCAGCAGCCCGACTACGCTCCAAGAGACCCAGTACTTC. This translates into CASSPTTLQETQYF.

The chain has TRBV2 and TRBJ1-5; 8 bases align to TRBD1. This CDR3 has 14 residues. With V trimmed by 8 bases and J by 3 bases, 6 bases remained unmatched. The germline gives CDR1 SNHLY, CDR2 FYNNEI. CDR3 DNA: TGTGCCAGCCATCAGGGACAGGACAATCAGCCCCAGCATTTT. This codes for CASHQGQDNQPQHF.

V and J are TRBV7-2 and TRBJ2-5, with 7 bases aligning to TRBD2. Trimming took 7 bases from V and 4 from J; bases not matched to a gene: 6. The length of the CDR3 is 13 residues. The germline V gene has CDR1 SGHTA and CDR2 FQGNSA. Written as DNA, the CDR3 is TGTGCCAGCACCGGGGGGTGGGTAGAGACCCAGTACTTC. It codes for CASTGGWVETQYF.

This sequence joins TRBV6-5 and TRBJ1-6; D is uncertain. From germline, CDR1 is MNHEY and CDR2 SVGAGI. CDR3 size: 14 residues. Trimming removed 2 bases at V and 5 bases at J, with 7 bases between. In DNA form, the CDR3 reads TGTGCCAGCAGTTACGGCGGAGATAATTCACCCCTCCACTTT. Its protein is CASSYGGDNSPLHF.

J is TRBJ2-2 and V is TRBV6-5; TRBD2 matches 8 bases. Trimming at V came to 6 bases and at J to 2 bases, leaving 5 bases not matched to a gene. The CDR3 length is 15 residues. CDR1 is MNHEY and CDR2 is SVGAGI in the germline V gene. The CDR3 DNA reads TGTGCCAGCAGACTAAGCGGGAGTAACACCGGGGAGCTGTTTTTT. Its translation is CASRLSGSNTGELFF.

The V gene is TRBV7-3, the J gene TRBJ2-1; 7 nucleotides match TRBD1. Germline-derived CDR1 and CDR2 are SGHTA and FQGTGA. The CDR3 runs to 14 residues. V lost 5 bases to trimming and J lost 4 bases; unmatched junction nucleotides: 5. The CDR3, as DNA: TGTGCCAGCAGCATTCCGGGACAGTACAATGAGCAGTTCTTC. It yields the protein CASSIPGQYNEQFF.

The J gene is TRBJ2-1, the V gene TRBV4-3; the match to TRBD2 covers 13 bases. CDR1 is LGHNA and CDR2 is YSLEER in the germline V gene. The CDR3 is 16 amino acids. The trim removed 4 bases at V and 7 bases at J, leaving 7 bases unmatched. CDR3 loop: CASSRWTSGSANEQFF. CDR3 sequence (DNA): TGCGCCAGCAGCCGATGGACTAGCGGGAGCGCGAATGAGCAGTTCTTC.

V usage is TRBV7-2 and J usage is TRBJ2-2, with D possibly TRBD2 on 5 matching bases. Germline V lookup: CDR1 SGHTA, CDR2 FQGNSA. The V end lost 3 bases, the J end lost 4 bases, and 12 bases lay between the germline ends. The CDR3 contains 15 residues. The CDR3 nucleotides read TGTGCCAGCAGCTTCGGGAAGAGTTTCACCGGGGAGCTGTTTTTT. Translating gives CASSFGKSFTGELFF.

This rearrangement joins TRBV10-3 to TRBJ2-1, with TRBD1 matching 7 bases. V dropped 4 bases and J dropped 8; count of bases not matched to a gene: 5. The CDR3 sequence is 13 residues long. Germline CDR1 reads ENHRY; CDR2 reads SYGVKD. The CDR3 nucleotides read TGTGCCATCAGTGGTACAGGGGTGGATGAGCAGTTCTTC. Amino acids: CAISGTGVDEQFF.

The chain recombines TRBV21-1 with TRBJ1-5. TRBV21-1 is designated a pseudogene. The length of the CDR3 is 15 residues. CDR3 amino acids: CASSTSRLYAQPQHF. CDR3 sequence (DNA): TGTGCCAGCAGCACTTCACGACTCTACGCTCAGCCCCAGCATTTT.

In this sample, this clone turned up a few times. The chain joins TRBV27 to TRBJ2-3, with a possible D match to TRBD1 (7 bases). The CDR3 spans 14 residues. Germline assignment: CDR1 MNHEY and CDR2 SMNVEV (reference sequence). Between the trimmed V and J ends, which lost 6 bases and 5 bases, there was a span of 15 bases. The CDR3 region is CASSLLQGGDTQYF. CDR3 coding DNA: TGTGCCAGCAGCCTCTTGCAGGGGGGAGATACGCAGTATTTT.

This clone was seen just once. The rearrangement uses TRBV7-9 and TRBJ1-3, with D uncertain. The V gene lost 6 bases and the J gene lost 5 bases, with 20 bases spanning the gap. The germline V gene encodes CDR1 SEHNR and CDR2 FQNEAQ (reference sequence). The CDR3 is 16 residues long. CDR3 loop: CASRYFTPGFRNTIYF. DNA of the CDR3: TGTGCCAGCAGATACTTTACCCCGGGTTTCAGAAACACCATATATTTT.

The chain carries TRBV27 and TRBJ1-5, with 7 bases lining up with TRBD1. V was clipped by 5 bases and J by 2 bases; unmatched bases: 9. Germline V gives CDR1 MNHEY, CDR2 SMNVEV (reference sequence). The CDR3 spans 16 residues. This chain's CDR3 is CASSLTTGSGNQPQHF. CDR3 coding DNA: TGTGCCAGCAGTCTAACGACAGGGAGCGGCAATCAGCCCCAGCATTTT.

In DNA, the CDR3 is TGTGCCAGCAGTTTGGGGGGAGGTAGACAGGGAGAAAAACTGTTTTTT. Its protein is CASSLGGGRQGEKLFF. V and J are TRBV28 and TRBJ1-4; 7 bases are shared with TRBD1. V lost 3 bases to trimming and J lost 8 bases; unmatched junction nucleotides: 12. Germline lookup yields CDR1 MDHEN and CDR2 SYDVKM. This CDR3 has 16 residues.

This chain links TRBV7-6 with TRBJ2-7; a possible D gene is TRBD1 (5 bases). Per germline, CDR1 SGHVS and CDR2 FNYEAQ. Trimming stripped 5 bases from V and 5 bases from J, with 10 bases between. This CDR3 has 12 residues. The CDR3 region has the DNA TGTGCCAGCAGCCAAAGGGGTGACGAGCAGTACTTC. Its translation: CASSQRGDEQYF.

The chain has TRBV2 and TRBJ2-2, with TRBD2 matching over 10 bases. The CDR3 runs to 17 residues. The germline V gene has CDR1 SNHLY and CDR2 FYNNEI. Losses at the gene ends were 3 bases for V and 7 bases for J; bases not matched to a gene: 11. As DNA, the CDR3 is TGTGCCAGCAGTGATGAGATAGCGGGAGGTCGTGGCGGGGAGCTGTTTTTT. Translating gives CASSDEIAGGRGGELFF.

The CDR3 region has the DNA TGTGCCAGCAGGAAACAGGGTGAGCAGTACTTC. This gives the protein CASRKQGEQYF. The chain links TRBV6-1 to TRBJ2-7, with D perhaps TRBD1 (6 bases). V was pared by 6 bases and J by 7 bases, with 10 bases between. Germline lookup yields CDR1 MNHNS and CDR2 SASEGT. The CDR3 contains 11 residues.

V is TRBV7-9 and J is TRBJ1-3; the D gene is possibly TRBD1 (5 bases). The germline CDR1 and CDR2 sequences are SEHNR and FQNEAQ (reference sequence). V shed 0 bases and J shed 0 bases, with 15 bases lying between them. The CDR3 runs 18 residues. The CDR3 protein is CASSLAGGTVNSGNTIYF. The DNA for the CDR3 is TGTGCCAGCAGCTTAGCAGGCGGGACCGTCAACTCTGGAAACACCATATATTTT.

This chain joins TRBV7-8 and TRBJ2-7; 8 nucleotides agree with TRBD1. Germline-derived CDR1 and CDR2 are SGHVS and FQNEAQ. There are 12 residues in the CDR3. V shed 5 bases, J shed 6 bases, and the junction held 3 bases outside the gene matches. The CDR3 sequence is CASSTQGGEQYF. DNA of the CDR3: TGTGCCAGCAGCACACAGGGGGGCGAGCAGTACTTC.

J is TRBJ2-7 and V is TRBV4-2; the match to TRBD2 covers 10 bases. The CDR3 is 17 amino acids. V was pared by 4 bases and J by 6 bases, with 15 bases of the junction left unmatched. The germline V gene has CDR1 LGHNA and CDR2 YNFKEQ. For the CDR3, the DNA is TGTGCCAGCAGCCGAGGATCTCCAGCGGGAGGGCCGGGCGAGCAGTACTTC. Amino acid sequence: CASSRGSPAGGPGEQYF.

Judged by abundance, this clone is medium-sized (0.01 to 0.1%). The rearrangement links TRBV6-5 to TRBJ2-3; TRBD2 matches 13 bases. The germline V gene encodes CDR1 MNHEY and CDR2 SVGAGI. V shed 5 bases and J 4 bases; nucleotides not matched to a gene: 0. CDR3 length equals 14 residues. The CDR3 DNA is TGTGCCAGCAGTGGACTAGCGGGAGCAGATACGCAGTATTTT. Translation: CASSGLAGADTQYF.

The chain has TRBV28 and TRBJ1-6; D gene uncertain. V was cut by 2 bases and J by 7 bases, with 6 bases left in between. Germline assignment: CDR1 MDHEN and CDR2 SYDVKM. The CDR3 runs to 13 residues. This CDR3 reads CASSLGRNSPLHF. The CDR3 nucleotides are TGTGCCAGCAGTTTAGGCAGGAATTCACCCCTCCACTTT.

This chain connects TRBV11-3 to TRBJ2-1; D call uncertain. V dropped 4 bases and J dropped 4 bases, with 8 bases sitting between them. Germline CDR1 reads SGHNT; CDR2 reads YENEEA. The CDR3 is made up of 13 amino acids. The CDR3 is CASSYPVYNEQFF. The CDR3 DNA reads TGTGCCAGCAGCTATCCGGTTTACAATGAGCAGTTCTTC. Filled out from reference TRBV11-3 and TRBJ2-1, the complete variable domain reads EAGVVQSPRYKIIEKKQPVAFWCNPISGHNTLYWYLQNLGQGPELLIRYENEEAVDDSQLPKDRFSAERLKGVDSTLKIQPAELGDSAVYLCASSYPVYNEQFFGPGTRLTVL.

This chain uses TRBV2 with TRBJ2-1; D is unresolved. This CDR3 is 12 amino acids long. Trimming left V 6 bases short and J 5 bases short, with 8 bases between. Germline lookup yields CDR1 SNHLY and CDR2 FYNNEI. CDR3 sequence: CASRILNNEQFF. Here the CDR3 DNA reads TGTGCCAGCAGGATACTGAACAATGAGCAGTTCTTC.

Only a few counts were recorded for this clone. This chain links TRBV4-3 with TRBJ2-1; 13 bases map to TRBD2. V shed 0 bases, J shed 0 bases, and the junction held 11 bases outside the gene matches. The CDR3 totals 21 residues. CDR1 LGHNA and CDR2 YSLEER come from the germline V gene. The CDR3 nucleotides read TGCGCCAGCAGCCAAGAACTAGCGGGAGGGATCGGCCGTAGCTCCTACAATGAGCAGTTCTTC. It translates to CASSQELAGGIGRSSYNEQFF.